This entry lists 21 T cell receptor beta chains sequenced from one sample in a study of blood T cell repertoires in COVID-19. The protocol was immunoSEQ multiplex PCR, while the TCRdb copy is restricted to in-frame clones and leaves out a portion. The sample shows 65,000 or so clones, around 90% of them seen only once. The sample comprised peripheral blood. The origin of the receptors is a man aged 55 to 70 with acute or convalescent COVID-19.

The chain employs TRBV30 and TRBJ2-3; 9 bases align to TRBD2. The germline V gene encodes CDR1 GTSNPN and CDR2 SVGIG (reference sequence). The CDR3 length is 15 residues. After removal of 2 bases from V and 2 bases from J, the junction contained 5 bases not matched to a gene. The CDR3 sequence is CAWSIAGATTDTQYF. The CDR3 DNA follows: TGTGCCTGGAGTATAGCGGGGGCCACCACAGATACGCAGTATTTT.

The CDR3 here is CASSVATGGFGTGELFF. The CDR3 DNA is TGCGCCAGCAGTGTGGCGACAGGGGGCTTTGGCACCGGGGAGCTGTTTTTT. The V gene is TRBV5-1, the J gene TRBJ2-2; 10 bases agree with TRBD1. This CDR3 contains 17 residues. V gave up 5 bases and J gave up 4 bases; unmatched junction bases: 11. The germline V gene encodes CDR1 SGHRS and CDR2 YFSETQ. The complete variable domain, with remaining parts taken from reference TRBV5-1 and TRBJ2-2, reads KAGVTQTPRYLIKTRGQQVTLSCSPISGHRSVSWYQQTPGQGLQFLFEYFSETQRNKGNFPGRFSGRQFSNSRSEMNVSTLELGDSALYLCASSVATGGFGTGELFFGEGSRLTVL.

The genes are TRBV3-1 (or the pseudogene TRBV3-2) and TRBJ1-2; a possible D gene is TRBD1 (6 bases). Between the trimmed V and J ends, which lost 6 bases and 4 bases, there was a span of 24 bases. The CDR3 has 17 residues. Per the germline V gene, CDR1 is LGHDT and CDR2 is YNNKEL (reference sequence). CDR3 DNA: TGTGCCAGCAGTCGCGGCCAGGGGATTGCCCTCGGCTATGGCTACACCTTC. Amino acid sequence: CASSRGQGIALGYGYTF.

The chain employs TRBV18 and TRBJ1-4; no reliable D call. Germline V CDR1 and CDR2: KGHSH, LQKENI. The CDR3 spans 16 residues. V lost 6 bases and J 7 bases, leaving 21 bases between the germline ends. The CDR3, as DNA: TGTGCCAGCTCCGCAAGGAGGGTGGAGCACACTGAAAAACTGTTTTTT. Protein sequence: CASSARRVEHTEKLFF.

CDR3 amino acids: CASSAGRPYEQYF. The CDR3 DNA is TGTGCCAGCAGCGCGGGTAGGCCTTACGAGCAGTACTTC. V is TRBV6-5 and J is TRBJ2-7; the D gene is possibly TRBD2 (5 bases). The CDR3 extends over 13 amino acids. From germline, CDR1 is MNHEY and CDR2 SVGAGI. V lost 6 bases to trimming and J lost 4 bases, with 13 bases between them.

This chain joins TRBV5-1 and TRBJ2-3; tentatively, D is TRBD2 (5 bases). Looked up from germline, CDR1 is SGHRS and CDR2 is YFSETQ. The V gene lost 0 bases and the J gene lost 7 bases, with 15 bases spanning the gap. CDR3 size: 15 residues. CDR3 nucleotides: TGCGCCAGCAGCTTGGTAACCTTGGGAGCAAATACGCAGTATTTT. Its protein product is CASSLVTLGANTQYF.

The gene calls are TRBV3-1 (or the pseudogene TRBV3-2) and TRBJ1-3; D call uncertain. CDR1 and CDR2 from the germline V gene are LGHDT and YNNKEL (reference sequence). CDR3 size: 12 residues. The V end was cut by 8 bases, the J end by 0 bases, with 5 bases between. DNA for the CDR3: TGTGCCAGCGAGAGCTCTGGAAACACCATATATTTT. It yields the protein CASESSGNTIYF.

V and J are TRBV6-1 and TRBJ1-5; perhaps TRBD1 as D (6 bases). CDR1 and CDR2 from the germline V gene are MNHNS and SASEGT. The CDR3 loop spans 17 amino acids. V lost 3 bases and J 0 bases, leaving 15 bases between the germline ends. As DNA, the CDR3 is TGTGCCAGCAGTGAGCCGGCAGGGGCTTATAGCAATCAGCCCCAGCATTTT. This translates into CASSEPAGAYSNQPQHF.

The rearrangement joins TRBV30 to TRBJ1-1, with D hard to call. The CDR3 spans 11 residues. Germline CDR1 GTSNPN, CDR2 SVGIG (reference sequence). The V end lost 5 bases, the J end lost 5 bases, and 9 bases lay between the germline ends. CDR3 bases: TGTGCCTGGGATAAGAGGACTGAAGCTTTCTTT. Residues: CAWDKRTEAFF.

The chain uses TRBV6-6 and TRBJ2-3; TRBD2 matches at 10 bases. J gave up 3 bases and V 5 bases, and 8 bases lay outside the gene matches. The CDR3 totals 16 residues. The germline V gene has CDR1 MNHNY and CDR2 SVGAGI (reference sequence). In DNA form, the CDR3 reads TGTGCCAGCAGTCTACAGCGGGGGGGGACTACAGATACGCAGTATTTT. Encoded protein: CASSLQRGGTTDTQYF.

The rearrangement joins TRBV6-5 to TRBJ2-3, with a weak D call TRBD2 (6 bases). CDR3 length: 16 amino acids. Germline loops: CDR1 MNHEY, CDR2 SVGAGI. Trimming cost V 2 bases and J 0 bases, with 12 bases left between them. In DNA form, the CDR3 reads TGTGCCAGCAGTTACGGGAGGATCAGTAGCACAGATACGCAGTATTTT. Translated, it gives CASSYGRISSTDTQYF.

The genes are TRBV7-2 and TRBJ2-7; the D gene is possibly TRBD2 (5 bases). V lost 5 bases, J lost 4 bases, and 18 bases lay in between. This CDR3 is 15 amino acids long. Germline loops: CDR1 SGHTA, CDR2 FQGNSA. The CDR3 DNA reads TGTGCCAGCAGCCAAGGGAAGGGCTCGGGATACGAGCAGTACTTC. It specifies CASSQGKGSGYEQYF. The whole variable domain, filled in from reference TRBV7-2 and TRBJ2-7, reads GAGVSQSPSNKVTEKGKDVELRCDPISGHTALYWYRQSLGQGLEFLIYFQGNSAPDKSGLPSDRFSAERTGGSVSTLTIQRTQQEDSAVYLCASSQGKGSGYEQYFGPGTRLTVT.

The V and J genes are TRBV11-3 and TRBJ1-1; perhaps TRBD1 as D (6 bases). The germline V gene encodes CDR1 SGHNT and CDR2 YENEEA. This CDR3 comprises 15 residues. V was pared by 5 bases and J by 1 base, with 14 bases between. CDR3 sequence (DNA): TGTGCCAGCAGCCCGGGAGGGGGTAGGAACACTGAAGCTTTCTTT. Translation: CASSPGGGRNTEAFF.

The genes are TRBV5-1 and TRBJ1-2, with 8 bases fitting TRBD1. V trimming: 8 bases; J trimming: 0 bases; junction bases outside the gene matches: 3. Germline loops: CDR1 SGHRS, CDR2 YFSETQ. The CDR3 loop spans 13 amino acids. CDR3 sequence reads: CASSQGANYGYTF. DNA of the CDR3: TGCGCCAGTTCACAGGGGGCTAACTATGGCTACACCTTC.

The chain carries TRBV30 and TRBJ2-7; D might be TRBD2 (7 bases). V was trimmed by 1 base and J by 7 bases, leaving 14 bases between them. The CDR3 runs to 13 residues. Germline-derived CDR1 and CDR2 are GTSNPN and SVGIG (reference sequence). CDR3 in DNA: TGTGCCTGGAGTGGGGGGGGCTGGGGGGAGCAGTACTTC. Translating gives CAWSGGGWGEQYF.

The gene calls are TRBV5-1 and TRBJ2-3; D unclear. Germline-derived CDR1 and CDR2 are SGHRS and YFSETQ. V lost 4 bases, J lost 2 bases, and 8 bases lay in between. The length of the CDR3 is 13 residues. The CDR3 sequence: CASSPTITDTQYF. CDR3 DNA sequence: TGCGCCAGCAGCCCCACAATCACAGATACGCAGTATTTT.

This clone came up a few times. The gene calls are TRBV5-4 and TRBJ1-1; possibly TRBD1 for D (5 bases). Trimming removed 7 bases at V and 2 bases at J, with 18 bases between. This CDR3 has 15 amino acids. Germline V gene sequence: CDR1 SGHNT, CDR2 YYREEE (reference sequence). The DNA of the CDR3 is TGTGCCAGCGCTGCTTTTGGGGGGATAAACACTGAAGCTTTCTTT. This translates into CASAAFGGINTEAFF.

The V call is TRBV2, the J call TRBJ1-2; possibly TRBD1 for D (6 bases). The CDR3 extends over 15 amino acids. From germline, CDR1 is SNHLY and CDR2 FYNNEI. Trimming cost V 4 bases and J 5 bases, with 17 bases left between them. The DNA of the CDR3 is TGTGCCAGCAGTGCCGGGGGGCAGAGGGTTTATGGCTACACCTTC. Residues: CASSAGGQRVYGYTF.

The chain is built from TRBV7-9 and TRBJ1-5; D is undetermined. Per the germline V gene, CDR1 is SEHNR and CDR2 is FQNEAQ (reference sequence). Trimming left V 1 base short and J 6 bases short, with 13 bases between. This CDR3 contains 15 residues. CDR3 residues: CASSLGSTVSQPQHF. The CDR3, as DNA: TGTGCCAGCAGCTTAGGTTCCACCGTCAGTCAGCCCCAGCATTTT. Full variable domain (rest looked up from reference TRBV7-9 and TRBJ1-5): DTGVSQNPRHKITKRGQNVTFRCDPISEHNRLYWYRQTLGQGPEFLTYFQNEAQLEKSRLLSDRFSAERPKGSFSTLEIQRTEQGDSAMYLCASSLGSTVSQPQHFGDGTRLSIL.

The rearrangement joins TRBV6-6 to TRBJ2-1; TRBD2 might be the D (6 bases). The CDR3 sequence is 13 residues long. Germline V gene sequence: CDR1 MNHNY, CDR2 SVGAGI (reference sequence). V was cut by 7 bases and J by 5 bases, with 12 bases left in between. CDR3 sequence reads: CASNPRGNNEQFF. Here the CDR3 DNA reads TGTGCCAGCAACCCACGGGGGAACAATGAGCAGTTCTTC.

The chain links TRBV9 to TRBJ2-5, with D perhaps matching TRBD1 (6 bases). Deletions cut 0 bases from V and 1 base from J, with 10 bases between. CDR1 is SGDLS, CDR2 YYNGEE, per germline. The CDR3 spans 15 residues. The CDR3 DNA reads TGTGCCAGCAGCGTAGCGGACAGCCGCCAAGAGACCCAGTACTTC. This codes for CASSVADSRQETQYF.